This T cell receptor (beta chain) emerged from a study of post-analysis software for immune sequencing data. Across the study: Several disease courses (relapsing-remitting, secondary progressive and progressive-relapsing) of multiple sclerosis were included. The study's findings and limits: Analysis by F measure revealed that same-batch samples clustered strongly together. Included in a set of roughly five TRBV segments more frequent in patients than controls were TRBV5-6, TRBV5-1 and TRBV20-1. Controls had significantly higher normalized Chao1 diversity than multiple sclerosis patients.

In regard to this clonotype: The antigen is not known.

TCR beta cDNA libraries had unique molecular identifiers. TCRdb itself ran the PCR reads through MiXCR, one entry per CDR3 protein. This table holds fewer than 850,000 distinct CDR3 sequences, 46% found once. Germline values: CDR1 MNHEY, CDR2 SMNVEV (reference sequence). V was shortened by 5 bases and J by 1 base, with 15 bases between the two germline ends. The CDR3 is made up of 15 amino acids. Input material: blood. The clonotype comes from a girl between 5 and 17 years old with multiple sclerosis. The chain links TRBV27 to TRBJ2-7; D may be TRBD1 (5 bases). Written as DNA, the CDR3 is TGTGCCAGCAGTCCCCCCAGGGTTGGTTCCTACGAGCAGTACTTC. As protein: CASSPPRVGSYEQYF.